Below, one T cell receptor (beta chain) is given with its context. Its antigen is undetermined. The data derive from a study of T cell responses to AZD1222 COVID-19 vaccine. Study outcomes and limitations: Clonal diversity may have been underestimated in mostly white British donors. Regions left unmutated in variants are reportedly the target of nearly half of spike-specific TCRs.

The assay was immunoSEQ multiplex PCR, and TCRdb's table has in-frame clones only and misses some. The table lists about 99,000 clones, roughly 92% of them singletons, with around 8% in the top ten. In germline, CDR1 is SGHTA, CDR2 FQGTGA. The CDR3 contains 12 residues. V was trimmed by 4 bases and J by 12 bases, leaving 15 bases between them. The sequence was collected from an adult who received the AZD1222 COVID-19 vaccine. This chain joins TRBV7-3 and TRBJ1-2, with D unclear. Material: peripheral blood, obtained 28 days after the second AZD1222 dose. The CDR3 bases are TGTGCCAGCAGCTCCAACAGTCTCCCCCACACCTTC. Translation: CASSSNSLPHTF.